Listed below are T cell receptor beta chains from one sample, sequenced in a study of blood T cells in healthy people across ages. TCRdb used MiXCR to reprocess the 5' RACE reads, holding one entry per CDR3 protein. The sample lists about 640,000 distinct CDR3 sequences, 58% occurring once. Sample: blood. The receptors derive from a man aged 60 to 69 in good health. Each CDR3 is given with its conserved first and last residue. The D gene is left open where the match is weak. Size is stated for part of the rows, as once, few or many counts, or as a class when the clone is expanded.

CDR3aa	CDR3nt	d_gene	j_gene	v_gene	abundance
CSPLAAATDTQYF	TGCAGTCCACTAGCGGCTGCCACAGATACGCAGTATTTT	TRBD2	TRBJ2-3	TRBV29-1	.
CATSDNRDGYTF	TGTGCCACCAGTGATAACAGGGACGGCTACACCTTC	.	TRBJ1-2	TRBV24-1	.
CSARDRGDGELFF	TGCAGTGCTAGAGACCGGGGGGACGGGGAGCTGTTTTTT	TRBD2	TRBJ2-2	TRBV20-1	.
CASSSVVRGTEAFF	TGTGCCAGCAGCTCCGTTGTGAGGGGCACTGAAGCTTTCTTT	.	TRBJ1-1	TRBV13	few
CSAKTGTGFTDTQYF	TGCAGTGCCAAAACAGGGACTGGATTCACAGATACGCAGTATTTT	.	TRBJ2-3	TRBV20-1	.
CASRMGLAGRSDTQYF	TGTGCCAGCAGGATGGGACTAGCGGGCAGATCAGATACGCAGTATTTT	TRBD2	TRBJ2-3	TRBV12-3/TRBV12-4	.
CASSFGQLADTQYF	TGCGCCAGCAGCTTTGGACAGCTCGCAGATACGCAGTATTTT	.	TRBJ2-3	TRBV5-1	many
CSASLLAGGREQFF	TGCAGTGCTAGCTTACTAGCGGGGGGGCGGGAGCAGTTCTTC	TRBD2	TRBJ2-1	TRBV20-1	few
CASSSRLETQYF	TGTGCCAGCAGCTCCCGGCTCGAGACCCAGTACTTC	.	TRBJ2-5	TRBV11-2	.
CAGSKGEGAGYEQYF	TGTGCCGGCAGCAAAGGGGAAGGAGCGGGGTACGAGCAGTACTTC	.	TRBJ2-7	TRBV21-1	.
CAISTSGEGEQFF	TGTGCCATCTCGACTAGCGGAGAAGGAGAGCAGTTCTTC	TRBD2	TRBJ2-1	TRBV10-3	.
CASSLDKGRETQYF	TGTGCCAGCAGCTTAGATAAGGGACGGGAGACCCAGTACTTC	.	TRBJ2-5	TRBV11-2	few
CSVDRQGQETQYF	TGCAGCGTTGACAGACAGGGCCAAGAGACCCAGTACTTC	TRBD1	TRBJ2-5	TRBV29-1	many
CSVASGGIQETQYF	TGCAGCGTTGCTAGCGGGGGAATCCAAGAGACCCAGTACTTC	TRBD2	TRBJ2-5	TRBV29-1	.
CASSGGLGTDTQYF	TGCGCCAGCAGCGGAGGACTTGGCACAGATACGCAGTATTTT	.	TRBJ2-3	TRBV5-1	few
CASSPDRKNSPLHF	TGTGCCAGCAGTCCGGACAGGAAAAATTCACCCCTCCACTTT	TRBD1	TRBJ1-6	TRBV12-3/TRBV12-4	once
CASSLRGDSNTGELFF	TGCGCCAGCAGCTTGCGGGGGGACTCGAACACCGGGGAGCTGTTTTTT	TRBD2	TRBJ2-2	TRBV5-1	.
CASSPSRTYSGDSYNGQFF	TGCGCCAGCAGCCCAAGTCGGACCTATAGCGGGGACTCCTACAATGGGCAGTTCTTC	TRBD2	TRBJ2-1	TRBV4-1	.
CSVALLAGGQGEQFF	TGCAGCGTTGCCCTTCTAGCGGGGGGGCAGGGTGAGCAGTTCTTC	TRBD2	TRBJ2-1	TRBV29-1	.
CASSLTGLAGVDTQYF	TGCGCCAGCAGCTTGACTGGACTAGCGGGGGTGGATACGCAGTATTTT	TRBD2	TRBJ2-3	TRBV5-1	.
CASSGDGAGGITDTQYF	TGTGCCAGCAGCGGGGACGGTGCGGGGGGGATCACAGATACGCAGTATTTT	TRBD2	TRBJ2-3	TRBV7-9	.
CASSRSGGLYNEQYF	TGTGCCAGCAGCCGTAGCGGGGGTCTATACAATGAGCAGTACTTC	TRBD2	TRBJ2-7	TRBV12-3/TRBV12-4	.
CASSPGGVQETQYF	TGTGCCAGCAGCCCCGGCGGGGTGCAAGAGACCCAGTACTTC	.	TRBJ2-5	TRBV3-1	.
CASRLDSAYYNEQFF	TGTGCCAGCAGACTTGACAGTGCTTACTACAATGAGCAGTTCTTC	.	TRBJ2-1	TRBV6-1	.
CSVAGQMNTEAFF	TGCAGCGTAGCAGGGCAGATGAACACTGAAGCTTTCTTT	.	TRBJ1-1	TRBV29-1	once
CASSEWAGGRGADTQYF	TGTGCCAGCAGTGAATGGGCGGGGGGGCGTGGAGCAGATACGCAGTATTTT	TRBD2	TRBJ2-3	TRBV6-1	.
CASRPGQGGTQYF	TGTGCCAGCAGACCAGGACAGGGGGGGACCCAGTACTTC	TRBD1	TRBJ2-5	TRBV5-4	.
CASSQPGRDYNEQFF	TGCGCCAGCAGCCAGCCAGGGCGGGACTACAATGAGCAGTTCTTC	.	TRBJ2-1	TRBV5-1	.
CASSGDRTNTEAFF	TGTGCCAGCAGTGGAGACAGGACAAACACTGAAGCTTTCTTT	.	TRBJ1-1	TRBV2	.
CSARDPREVWGQETQYF	TGCAGTGCTAGAGACCCTCGAGAGGTCTGGGGCCAAGAGACCCAGTACTTC	.	TRBJ2-5	TRBV20-1	.
CASSLAQGTNGYTF	TGTGCCAGCAGCTTAGCGCAGGGGACGAATGGCTACACCTTC	.	TRBJ1-2	TRBV7-2	many
CASSTAPSGTQYF	TGTGCCAGCAGCACCGCTCCTTCGGGTACGCAGTATTTT	.	TRBJ2-3	TRBV11-2	.
CATKQDRGNYNEQYF	TGTGCCACCAAGCAGGACAGGGGAAACTACAATGAGCAGTACTTC	TRBD1	TRBJ2-7	TRBV10-3	.
CASTRSGGDTNSYEQYF	TGTGCCAGCACCCGGAGCGGAGGGGACACCAATTCCTACGAGCAGTACTTC	.	TRBJ2-7	TRBV6-1	once
CASSRQGAPGETQYF	TGTGCCAGCTCGAGACAGGGGGCGCCAGGAGAGACCCAGTACTTC	TRBD1	TRBJ2-5	TRBV18	.
CASSRGTGRTGELFF	TGCGCCAGCAGCCGTGGGACAGGGCGGACCGGGGAGCTGTTTTTT	TRBD1	TRBJ2-2	TRBV5-1	.
CASSYSRQGLAKNIQYF	TGTGCCAGCAGTTACTCCCGACAGGGACTAGCCAAAAACATTCAGTACTTC	.	TRBJ2-4	TRBV6-2/TRBV6-3	.
CASSEIADTQYF	TGTGCCAGCAGTGAAATCGCAGATACGCAGTATTTT	.	TRBJ2-3	TRBV2	.
CASSLEGARTEAFF	TGTGCCAGCAGTTTAGAGGGGGCGCGTACTGAAGCTTTCTTT	TRBD1	TRBJ1-1	TRBV12-3/TRBV12-4	.
CASHPGTQETQYF	TGTGCCTCACACCCGGGGACCCAAGAGACCCAGTACTTC	.	TRBJ2-5	TRBV10-3	many
CSARGQGGRSYEQYF	TGCAGTGCTAGAGGACAGGGGGGGAGGTCCTACGAGCAGTACTTC	TRBD1	TRBJ2-7	TRBV20-1	.
CASRPLARTYNEQFF	TGTGCCAGCAGACCACTAGCTCGGACCTACAATGAGCAGTTCTTC	.	TRBJ2-1	TRBV7-2	.
CASSRGPTGGTGANVLTF	TGTGCCAGCAGTAGGGGTCCCACGGGGGGCACTGGGGCCAACGTCCTGACTTTC	.	TRBJ2-6	TRBV6-2/TRBV6-3	.
CASRTGGSVAYGYTF	TGTGCCAGCCGGACAGGGGGCAGCGTCGCCTATGGCTACACCTTC	TRBD1	TRBJ1-2	TRBV28	.
CASSFQASGYTF	TGCGCCAGCAGCTTCCAAGCCTCTGGCTACACCTTC	.	TRBJ1-2	TRBV5-1	few
CAISVGTSGGQETQYF	TGTGCCATCAGTGTCGGGACTAGCGGGGGGCAAGAGACCCAGTACTTC	TRBD2	TRBJ2-5	TRBV10-3	few
CASSQRPGGRQGDTQYF	TGTGCCAGCAGCCAAAGACCAGGTGGACGGCAAGGTGATACGCAGTATTTT	.	TRBJ2-3	TRBV3-1	.
CASSSRDRPEGLFF	TGTGCCAGCAGCTCCCGGGACAGGCCTGAGGGGCTGTTTTTT	TRBD1	TRBJ1-4	TRBV9	.
CSASSGGFLYEQYF	TGCAGTGCTTCTAGCGGGGGATTCCTCTACGAGCAGTACTTC	TRBD2	TRBJ2-7	TRBV20-1	once
CSVETTGVPDTQYF	TGCAGCGTTGAGACTACAGGCGTGCCAGATACGCAGTATTTT	.	TRBJ2-3	TRBV29-1	.
CSVEGRNYGYTF	TGCAGCGTTGAAGGTCGGAACTATGGCTACACCTTC	.	TRBJ1-2	TRBV29-1	few
CASSVFMAGNNSPLHF	TGTGCCAGCAGTGTATTCATGGCCGGGAATAATTCACCCCTCCACTTT	.	TRBJ1-6	TRBV2	few
CASSLSEGAGYEQYF	TGTGCCAGCAGCCTTAGCGAGGGGGCGGGCTACGAGCAGTACTTC	TRBD1	TRBJ2-7	TRBV7-7	.
CASSQFAGGQETQYF	TGTGCCAGCAGCCAGTTCGCGGGAGGGCAAGAGACCCAGTACTTC	TRBD2	TRBJ2-5	TRBV3-1	.
CASSAGNNHEKLFF	TGCGCCAGCAGCGCGGGAAATAACCATGAAAAACTGTTTTTT	.	TRBJ1-4	TRBV5-1	.
CSARVQGSQETQYF	TGCAGTGCTAGAGTTCAGGGTTCGCAAGAGACCCAGTACTTC	.	TRBJ2-5	TRBV20-1	.
CASSQNLLSGEHQETQYF	TGCGCCAGCAGCCAGAACCTCCTTAGCGGGGAACACCAAGAGACCCAGTACTTC	TRBD2	TRBJ2-5	TRBV4-1	.
CASSERLAGGTDTQYF	TGTGCCAGCAGTGAAAGACTAGCGGGGGGAACAGATACGCAGTATTTT	TRBD2	TRBJ2-3	TRBV2	.
CATAQGSETQYF	TGTGCGACAGCGCAGGGTTCCGAGACCCAGTACTTC	.	TRBJ2-5	TRBV2	.